The clone carrying this T cell receptor (beta chain) was recorded once. The data are from a study of T cell changes during pregnancy in multiple sclerosis. Profiled with immunoSEQ multiplex PCR; TCRdb holds only in-frame clones, not every one. The sample lists approximately 44,000 clones, 80% to 95% occurring once. This material consisted of CD4+ T cells from peripheral blood mononuclear cells, taken in the first trimester of pregnancy. The source of this sequence is a female donor with multiple sclerosis, enrolled in a pregnancy study.

The CDR3: CASSPLSGSSYEQYF. CDR3 coding DNA: TGTGCCAGCAGTCCTCTAAGCGGGAGCTCCTACGAGCAGTACTTC. This rearrangement joins TRBV27 to TRBJ2-7; 8 nucleotides align to TRBD2. With V trimmed by 5 bases and J by 0 bases, 6 bases remained unmatched. The CDR3 runs to 15 residues. Germline V gives CDR1 MNHEY, CDR2 SMNVEV (reference sequence).